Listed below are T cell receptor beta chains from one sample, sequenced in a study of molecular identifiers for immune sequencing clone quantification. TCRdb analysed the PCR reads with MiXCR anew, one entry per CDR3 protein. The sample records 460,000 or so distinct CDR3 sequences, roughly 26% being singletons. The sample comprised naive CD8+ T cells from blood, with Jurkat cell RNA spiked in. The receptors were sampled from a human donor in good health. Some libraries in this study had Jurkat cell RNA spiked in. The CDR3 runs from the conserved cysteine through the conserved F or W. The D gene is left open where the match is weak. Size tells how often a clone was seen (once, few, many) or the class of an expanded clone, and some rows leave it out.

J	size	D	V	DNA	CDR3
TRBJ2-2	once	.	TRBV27	TGTGCCAGCAGTTTATCCGCGGACACCGGGGAGCTGTTTTTT	CASSLSADTGELFF
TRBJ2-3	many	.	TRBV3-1	TGTGCCAGCAGCCAAGTAAGGGAAGATACGCAGTATTTT	CASSQVREDTQYF
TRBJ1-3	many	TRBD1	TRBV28	TGTGCCAGCAGCCCCGGACAGGGGACAGGGAGGTTTGGAAACACCATATATTTT	CASSPGQGTGRFGNTIYF
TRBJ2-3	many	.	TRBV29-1	TGCAGCGTTCAAGGGGGGGAGGCAGATACGCAGTATTTT	CSVQGGEADTQYF
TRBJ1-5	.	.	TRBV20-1	TGCAGTGCCAATGGGGGAAATCAGCCCCAGCATTTT	CSANGGNQPQHF
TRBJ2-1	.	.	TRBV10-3	TGTGCCATAGGACTACTATCCGGTGAGCAGTTCTTC	CAIGLLSGEQFF
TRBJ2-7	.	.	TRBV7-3	TGTGCCAGCAGCTTACAGGGATCCCACGAGCAGTACTTC	CASSLQGSHEQYF
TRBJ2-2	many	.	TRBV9	TGTGCCAGCAGCGTTGGCGTATACGGGGAGCTGTTTTTT	CASSVGVYGELFF
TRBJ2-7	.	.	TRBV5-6	TGTGCCAGCAGCCAAGGTTCCGGGGGCTACGAGCAGTACTTC	CASSQGSGGYEQYF
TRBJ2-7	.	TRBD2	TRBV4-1	TGCGCCAGCAGCCAAGCCGACGGAAAGCGGGGATATATCTACGAGCAGTACTTC	CASSQADGKRGYIYEQYF
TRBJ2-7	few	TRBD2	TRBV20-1	TGCAGTGCTCCCATCACCCGCGGGGGGTCCTACGAGCAGTACTTC	CSAPITRGGSYEQYF
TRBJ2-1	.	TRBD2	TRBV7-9	TGTGCCAGCAGCTTACCTAGCGGGGGGTTCGAGTCCTACAATGAGCAATTCTTC	CASSLPSGGFESYNEQFF
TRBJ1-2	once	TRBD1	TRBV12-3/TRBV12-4	TGTGCCAGCAGTGCGGGACAGGGGTATAGCTACACCTTC	CASSAGQGYSYTF
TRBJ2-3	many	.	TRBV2	TGTGCCAGCAGTGAAGCTGAGACAGGACCTAGCACAGATACGCAGTATTTT	CASSEAETGPSTDTQYF
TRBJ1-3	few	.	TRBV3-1	TGTGCCAGCAGCCACGCCCGGGACATGCACTCTGGAAACACCATATATTTT	CASSHARDMHSGNTIYF
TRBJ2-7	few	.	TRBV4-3	TGCGCCAGCAGCCAAGGTTGGGGAGTGGCCTACGAGCAGTACTTC	CASSQGWGVAYEQYF
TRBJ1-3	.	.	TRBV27	TGTGCCAGCAGTCCTCAGGGAGGATTCTCTGGAAACACCATATATTTT	CASSPQGGFSGNTIYF
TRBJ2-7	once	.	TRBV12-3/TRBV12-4	TGTGCCAGCAGCCCTTTTGAGGGACCTTCCTACAAGCAGTACTTC	CASSPFEGPSYKQYF
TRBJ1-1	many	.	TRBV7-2	TGTGCCAGCAGCTTGGGGGGGTCGGACACTGAAGCTTTCTTT	CASSLGGSDTEAFF
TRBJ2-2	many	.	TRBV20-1	TGCAGTGCTAGAGATCCGTCGACCGGGGAGCTGTTTTTT	CSARDPSTGELFF
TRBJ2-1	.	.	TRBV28	TGTGCCAGCAGTCATGCAACCGGGACGGGAGAGCAGTTCTTC	CASSHATGTGEQFF
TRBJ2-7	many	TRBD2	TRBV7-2	TGTGCCAGCAGCCCGTTTGGGGGGGCCTACGAGCAGTACTTC	CASSPFGGAYEQYF
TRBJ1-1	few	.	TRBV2	TGTGCCAGCAGTGGCCGGGCGATTTTCGGTCGGACTGAAGCTTTCTTT	CASSGRAIFGRTEAFF
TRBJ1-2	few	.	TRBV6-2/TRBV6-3	TGTGCCAGCAGAACCGGGCTGCTGGAAGGCTACACCTTC	CASRTGLLEGYTF
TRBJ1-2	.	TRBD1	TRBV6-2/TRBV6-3	TGTGCCAGCAGTCCCTCTGGGACAGGGGGCTCCGGCAACACCTTC	CASSPSGTGGSGNTF
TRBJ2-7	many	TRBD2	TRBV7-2	TGTGCCAGCAGCTTAGGTTCGGGGACTAGGATCTACGAGCAGTACTTC	CASSLGSGTRIYEQYF
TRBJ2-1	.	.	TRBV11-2	TGTGCCAGCAGCTTAGTGTTTCAGGGTAACTACAATGAGCAGTTCTTC	CASSLVFQGNYNEQFF
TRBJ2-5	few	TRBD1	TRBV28	TGTGCCAGCAACCCCGAGCCGGGACAGGGAGAACAAGAGACCCAGTACTTC	CASNPEPGQGEQETQYF
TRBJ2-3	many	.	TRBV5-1	TGCGCCAGCAGGGAAGAGGGGACAAGCACAGATACGCAGTATTTT	CASREEGTSTDTQYF
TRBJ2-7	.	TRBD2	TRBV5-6	TGTGCCAGCAGCCGCGGACTAGCGTTTTACGAGCAGTACTTC	CASSRGLAFYEQYF
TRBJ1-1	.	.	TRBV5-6	TGTGCCAGCAGCTCTACTGGATTGGCGGCCACTGAAGCTTTCTTT	CASSSTGLAATEAFF
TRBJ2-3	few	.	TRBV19	TGTGCCAGTAGTATAGTTCAGGGCGGAGATACGCAGTATTTT	CASSIVQGGDTQYF
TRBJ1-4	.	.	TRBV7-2	TGTGCCAGCAGCTCCAGAGACAGTCTGCGTGAAAAACTGTTTTTT	CASSSRDSLREKLFF
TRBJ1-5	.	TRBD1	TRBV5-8	TGTGCCAGCAGCGTATTCCAGGGGGTGAGCAATCAGCCCCAGCATTTT	CASSVFQGVSNQPQHF
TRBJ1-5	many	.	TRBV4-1	TGCGCCAGCAGCCAAGCAGGGGTGGTGGGCAATCAGCCCCAGCATTTT	CASSQAGVVGNQPQHF
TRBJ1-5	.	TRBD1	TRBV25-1	TGTGCCAGCAGTTCCGCTAGGGGGCCGAGCAATCAGCCCCAGCATTTT	CASSSARGPSNQPQHF
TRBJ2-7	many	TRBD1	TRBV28	TGTGCCAGCAGCCAGGAGAGACAGGGGCCCTACGAGCAGTACTTC	CASSQERQGPYEQYF
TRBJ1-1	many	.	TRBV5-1	TGCGCCAGCAGCGACCAAAACAATGAAGCTTTCTTT	CASSDQNNEAFF
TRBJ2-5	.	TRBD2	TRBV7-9	TGTGCCAGCAGCTTATTCCGCGGGAGGGCCGGGGAGACCCAGTACTTC	CASSLFRGRAGETQYF
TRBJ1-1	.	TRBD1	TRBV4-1	TGCGCCAGCAGCTCTACAGGGGGGACTGAAGCTTTGTTT	CASSSTGGTEALF
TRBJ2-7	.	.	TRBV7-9	TGTGCCAGCAGCTTACCTGGTAGCGGCTCCGAGCAGTACTTC	CASSLPGSGSEQYF
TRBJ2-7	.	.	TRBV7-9	TGTGCCAGCAGCCTAGGTGTAGGCACCTCCTACGAGCAGTACTTC	CASSLGVGTSYEQYF
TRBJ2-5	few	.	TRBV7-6	TGTGCCAGCAGCTTAGATTCGGGACCCAGAGAGACCCAGTACTTC	CASSLDSGPRETQYF
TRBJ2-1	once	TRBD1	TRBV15	TGTGCCACCAGCAGAGATCCCCCGGACAGGGACATCTACAATGAGCAGTTCTTC	CATSRDPPDRDIYNEQFF
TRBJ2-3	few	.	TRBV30	TGTGCCTGGAGTTGGACGATTTACGATACGCAGTATTTT	CAWSWTIYDTQYF
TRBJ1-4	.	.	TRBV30	TGTGCCTGGAGTGTTTCAGGGGCCCCGGGGGAAAAACTGTTTTTT	CAWSVSGAPGEKLFF
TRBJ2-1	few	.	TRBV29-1	TGCAGCGTTGAAGTGACAGAAGCCTACAATGAGCAGTTCTTC	CSVEVTEAYNEQFF
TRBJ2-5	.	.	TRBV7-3	TGTGCCAGCAGCTTAACGGGACTCCCAAAACGGGAGACCCAGTACTTC	CASSLTGLPKRETQYF
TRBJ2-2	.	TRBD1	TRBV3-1	TGTGCCAGCAGCCAAGGAACAGGGGGCTGGACCGGGGAGCTGTTTTTT	CASSQGTGGWTGELFF
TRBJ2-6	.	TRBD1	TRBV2	TGTGCCAGCCTACAGGGGGCGAATTTGGCTGGGGCCAACGTCCTGACTTTC	CASLQGANLAGANVLTF
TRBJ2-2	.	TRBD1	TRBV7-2	TGTGCCAGCACCTCGGACAGGGGGCGAGGGAACACCGGGGAGCTGTTTTTT	CASTSDRGRGNTGELFF
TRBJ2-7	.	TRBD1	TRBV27	TGTGCCAGCAGTTTTAGGGACAGGGCCTACGAGCAGTACTTC	CASSFRDRAYEQYF
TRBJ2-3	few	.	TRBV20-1	TGCAGTGCGTATCCTTGGCGGGGCGGATACACAGATACGCAGTATTTT	CSAYPWRGGYTDTQYF
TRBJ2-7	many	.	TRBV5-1	TGCGCCAGCAGCATCGGACAGCCCGGCTACGAGCAGTACTTC	CASSIGQPGYEQYF